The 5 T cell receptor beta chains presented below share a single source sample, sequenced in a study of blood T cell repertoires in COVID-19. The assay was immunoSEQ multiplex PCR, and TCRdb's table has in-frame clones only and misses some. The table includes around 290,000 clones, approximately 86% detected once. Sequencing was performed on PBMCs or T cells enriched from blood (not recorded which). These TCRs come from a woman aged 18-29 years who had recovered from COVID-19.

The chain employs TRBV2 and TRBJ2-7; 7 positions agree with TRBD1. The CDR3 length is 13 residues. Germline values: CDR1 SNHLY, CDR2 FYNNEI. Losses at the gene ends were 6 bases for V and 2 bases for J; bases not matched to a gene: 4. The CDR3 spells CASRTGQTYEQYF. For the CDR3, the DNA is TGTGCCAGCAGGACGGGACAGACCTACGAGCAGTACTTC.

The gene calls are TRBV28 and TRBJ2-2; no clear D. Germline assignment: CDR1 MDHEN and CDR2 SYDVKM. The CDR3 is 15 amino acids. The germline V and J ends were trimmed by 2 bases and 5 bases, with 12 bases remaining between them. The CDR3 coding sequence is TGTGCCAGCAGTTTAGAACAGATGTTGACCGGGGAGCTGTTTTTT. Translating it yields CASSLEQMLTGELFF.

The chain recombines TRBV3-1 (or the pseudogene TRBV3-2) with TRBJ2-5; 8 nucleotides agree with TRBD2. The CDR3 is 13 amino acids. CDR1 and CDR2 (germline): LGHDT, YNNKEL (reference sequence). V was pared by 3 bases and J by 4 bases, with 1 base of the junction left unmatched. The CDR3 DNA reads TGTGCCAGCAGCCAGGCGGGGGGAGAGACCCAGTACTTC. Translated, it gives CASSQAGGETQYF.

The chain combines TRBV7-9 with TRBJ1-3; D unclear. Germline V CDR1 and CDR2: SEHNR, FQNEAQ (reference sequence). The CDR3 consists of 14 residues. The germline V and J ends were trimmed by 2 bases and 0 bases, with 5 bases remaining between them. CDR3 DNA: TGTGCCAGCAGCTTACATCCCTCTGGAAACACCATATATTTT. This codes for CASSLHPSGNTIYF.

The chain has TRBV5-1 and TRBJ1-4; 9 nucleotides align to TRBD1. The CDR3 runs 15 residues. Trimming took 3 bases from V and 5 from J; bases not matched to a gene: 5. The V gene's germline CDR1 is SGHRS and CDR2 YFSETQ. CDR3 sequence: CASSWAGTGNEKLFF. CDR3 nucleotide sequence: TGCGCCAGCAGCTGGGCCGGGACAGGGAATGAAAAACTGTTTTTT.